This TCR beta chain was captured in a study of cytomegalovirus exposure and HLA in healthy donors. Study-wide points: Listed as cytomegalovirus-associated were 150 or so TCR beta chains. Reported results showed that the classifier diagnosed cytomegalovirus status with high specificity and sensitivity.

PCR involved 60 Vbeta and 13 Jbeta primers. Produced via immunoSEQ multiplex PCR; TCRdb's table is partial and in-frame only. The data show roughly 200,000 clones, 77% seen once. This clone is a singleton in its sample. Its antigen is still unknown. Each donor's status was that of a healthy bone marrow donor. The CDR3 is made up of 14 amino acids. Germline-derived CDR1 and CDR2 are MDHEN and SYDVKM. V dropped 6 bases and J dropped 7 bases, with 19 bases sitting between them. The sequence derives from a woman aged 25 to 39 in good health and CMV-seropositive. V is TRBV28 and J is TRBJ2-7; D gene unclear. Sequenced: PBMCs. The CDR3 DNA sequence: TGTGCCAGCAGGGAGAGCCACCCAGTTGGGGAGCAGTACTTC. Protein sequence: CASRESHPVGEQYF.